One and the same sample provided the 24 T cell receptor beta chains below, sequenced in a study of blood T cell repertoires in COVID-19. Clones were sequenced by immunoSEQ multiplex PCR, and TCRdb holds only the in-frame ones, with some missing. The sample shows 150,000 to 200,000 clones, almost 80% of them seen only once. Source material: peripheral blood. These receptors came from a man between 60 and 70 years old with active or convalescent COVID-19.

The chain employs TRBV2 and TRBJ2-3; possibly TRBD1 for D (6 bases). The germline V and J ends were trimmed by 2 bases and 5 bases, with 11 bases remaining between them. Germline loops: CDR1 SNHLY, CDR2 FYNNEI. This CDR3 has 14 residues. CDR3 sequence reads: CASSEIGGKDTQYF. CDR3 sequence (DNA): TGTGCCAGCAGTGAAATAGGGGGAAAAGATACGCAGTATTTT.

V is TRBV29-1 and J is TRBJ1-1; no firm D call. The CDR3 sequence is 11 residues long. Between the trimmed V and J ends, which lost 2 bases and 8 bases, there was a span of 9 bases. Germline V CDR1 and CDR2: SQVTM, ANQGSEA. The CDR3 DNA is TGCAGCGTTGAAAGCGGCGTGGAAGCTTTCTTT. It yields the protein CSVESGVEAFF. Based on the CDR3 plus reference TRBV29-1 and TRBJ1-1, the full variable domain is SAVISQKPSRDICQRGTSLTIQCQVDSQVTMMFWYRQQPGQSLTLIATANQGSEATYESGFVIDKFPISRPNLTFSTLTVSNMSPEDSSIYLCSVESGVEAFFGQGTRLTVV.

This clone was observed many times. V gene TRBV7-3 combines with J gene TRBJ2-2; D possibly corresponds to TRBD1 (7 bases). This CDR3 comprises 13 residues. The V and J ends lost 4 bases and 6 bases respectively, with 9 bases between them. Per the germline V gene, CDR1 is SGHTA and CDR2 is FQGTGA. The CDR3 loop reads CASSSGGPGELFF. In DNA, the CDR3 is TGTGCCAGCAGCTCAGGGGGGCCCGGGGAGCTGTTTTTT.

This chain connects TRBV6-5 to TRBJ2-5; D unclear. The V end was cut by 6 bases, the J end by 4 bases, with 9 bases between. The CDR3 consists of 12 residues. Germline CDR1 and CDR2: MNHEY and SVGAGI. CDR3 DNA sequence: TGTGCCAGCAGCCCGTCCCGAGAGACCCAGTACTTC. Protein: CASSPSRETQYF.

The chain links TRBV2 to TRBJ2-7, with a tentative D call TRBD2 (6 bases). Trimming cost V 5 bases and J 9 bases, with 11 bases left between them. Germline values: CDR1 SNHLY, CDR2 FYNNEI. The CDR3 is 11 residues long. The CDR3 region is CASSLEEGQYF. In nucleotides, the CDR3 is TGTGCCAGCAGTCTCGAGGAGGGGCAGTACTTC. Full variable domain (missing parts from reference TRBV2 and TRBJ2-7): EPEVTQTPSHQVTQMGQEVILRCVPISNHLYFYWYRQILGQKVEFLVSFYNNEISEKSEIFDDQFSVERPDGSNFTLKIRSTKLEDSAMYFCASSLEEGQYFGPGTRLTVT.

The chain combines TRBV3-1 (or the pseudogene TRBV3-2) with TRBJ2-5; 8 positions match TRBD2. This CDR3 contains 20 residues. The junction had 24 bases not matched to a gene; V was cut back by 0 bases and J by 9 bases. Germline V lookup: CDR1 LGHDT, CDR2 YNNKEL (reference sequence). In DNA form, the CDR3 reads TGTGCCAGCAGCCAAGATAACCCCTTGATGGGAGCGGGAGCCTCTGGGGCCCAGTACTTC. This encodes CASSQDNPLMGAGASGAQYF.

This clone was recorded only once. CDR3 nucleotide sequence: TGTGCCAGCAGCGGACCCCGGGACAGAAGTCCCTCTGGGGCCAACGTCCTGACTTTC. Its translation is CASSGPRDRSPSGANVLTF. The chain combines TRBV7-3 with TRBJ2-6, with 7 bases that match TRBD1. The V gene end was trimmed by 5 bases and the J gene end by 0 bases; junction bases not matched to a gene: 13. The CDR3 consists of 19 residues. Germline assignment: CDR1 SGHTA and CDR2 FQGTGA.

This chain uses TRBV11-2 with TRBJ1-1; D gene uncertain. This CDR3 region has 13 residues. Germline V gives CDR1 SGHAT, CDR2 FQNNGV. V lost 3 bases and J lost 5, with 10 bases in between. The CDR3 sequence: CASSFSGSTEAFF. The CDR3 nucleotides read TGTGCCAGCAGCTTCTCGGGTAGTACTGAAGCTTTCTTT.

The V and J genes are TRBV2 and TRBJ2-3; D ambiguous. The CDR3 covers 13 residues. V lost 7 bases and J 0 bases, leaving 8 bases between the germline ends. Germline V gene data show CDR1 as SNHLY and CDR2 as FYNNEI. CDR3 in amino acids: CASMWSSTDTQYF. The CDR3 DNA is TGTGCCAGCATGTGGAGTAGCACAGATACGCAGTATTTT.

Only one count was recorded for this clone. The J gene is TRBJ1-1, the V gene TRBV5-1; the match to TRBD1 covers 8 bases. V lost 5 bases and J lost 0; bases outside the gene matches: 6. CDR3 size: 15 residues. Germline V gene lookup returns CDR1 SGHRS and CDR2 YFSETQ. CDR3 coding DNA: TGCGCCAGCAGTCAATCAGGGGGCTTGAACACTGAAGCTTTCTTT. It specifies CASSQSGGLNTEAFF.

The chain links TRBV7-3 to TRBJ1-1; 9 bases line up with TRBD1. CDR1 is SGHTA and CDR2 is FQGTGA in the germline V gene. The CDR3 sequence is 17 residues long. V lost 5 bases and J lost 3; bases outside the gene matches: 13. CDR3 in DNA: TGTGCCAGCAGCGAATCGAAGGGCCGGACAGGGGACACTGAAGCTTTCTTT. Residues: CASSESKGRTGDTEAFF.

This chain uses TRBV9 with TRBJ2-3; 8 bases are a match to TRBD2. The junction had 9 bases not matched to a gene; V was cut back by 1 base and J by 2 bases. Germline CDR1 reads SGDLS; CDR2 reads YYNGEE. This CDR3 is built from 17 residues. CDR3 nucleotide sequence: TGTGCCAGCAGCGTACGTTGGGGACTAGGGTCCACAGATACGCAGTATTTT. Translating gives CASSVRWGLGSTDTQYF.

In its sample, this clone was seen once. The chain joins TRBV5-1 to TRBJ2-1; D remains unclear. V lost 0 bases and J lost 3, with 4 bases in between. Germline assignment: CDR1 SGHRS and CDR2 YFSETQ. There are 13 residues in the CDR3. The CDR3: CASSLGGYNEQFF. The CDR3 coding sequence is TGCGCCAGCAGCTTGGGCGGCTACAATGAGCAGTTCTTC.

This rearrangement joins TRBV7-3 to TRBJ2-2, with D unresolved. In germline, CDR1 is SGHTA, CDR2 FQGTGA. V was trimmed by 2 bases and J by 4 bases, leaving 11 bases between them. The CDR3 has 15 amino acids. CDR3 protein: CASSLSARSTGELFF. In nucleotides, the CDR3 is TGTGCCAGCAGCTTATCAGCGAGGAGCACCGGGGAGCTGTTTTTT.

The chain links TRBV4-1 to TRBJ2-7; the match to TRBD2 covers 10 bases. The germline V gene has CDR1 MGHRA and CDR2 YSYEKL. The V and J ends lost 4 bases and 2 bases, in that order; junction bases with no gene match: 8. This CDR3 has 16 amino acids. CDR3 bases: TGCGCCAGCAGCCCCGGACTAGCGGAGGGGGCCTACGAGCAGTACTTC. Amino acid sequence: CASSPGLAEGAYEQYF.

The genes are TRBV10-3 and TRBJ1-2; no firm D call. The CDR3 is 15 residues long. Germline V gives CDR1 ENHRY, CDR2 SYGVKD. The germline V and J ends were trimmed by 0 bases and 6 bases, with 14 bases remaining between them. CDR3 coding DNA: TGTGCCATCAGTGAGTCGACTCGGGCAGCGGATGGCTACACCTTC. This encodes CAISESTRAADGYTF.

The rearrangement joins TRBV6-2 or TRBV6-3 to TRBJ1-5, with 7 bases identical to TRBD1. The CDR3 is made up of 15 amino acids. CDR1 and CDR2 from the germline V gene are MNHEY and SVGEGT. After removal of 5 bases from V and 2 bases from J, the junction contained 6 bases not matched to a gene. CDR3 coding DNA: TGTGCCAGCAGTCGTACAGGGGCGGGCAATCAGCCCCAGCATTTT. Encoded protein: CASSRTGAGNQPQHF.

The chain recombines TRBV23-1 with TRBJ2-7, with D unclear. TRBV23-1 has ORF status, its function being uncertain. V shed 11 bases and J shed 3 bases, with 23 bases lying between them. The CDR3 covers 15 residues. The CDR3 nucleotides are TGCGCCCCCTCCCCGAAGAGTGATCGAAACTACGAGCAGTACTTC. It translates to CAPSPKSDRNYEQYF.

CDR3: CASTSGTVGYEQYF. CDR3 DNA sequence: TGTGCCAGTACCTCCGGGACAGTGGGCTACGAGCAGTACTTC. The gene calls are TRBV19 and TRBJ2-7, with 7 bases fitting TRBD1. Germline trimming cut 7 bases from V and 3 bases from J; bases unmatched to any gene: 9. This CDR3 has 14 amino acids. CDR1 is LNHDA, CDR2 SQIVND, per germline (reference sequence).

The rearrangement joins TRBV30 to TRBJ2-3; D might be TRBD2 (5 bases). Germline-derived CDR1 and CDR2 are GTSNPN and SVGIG (reference sequence). The CDR3 loop spans 14 amino acids. Trimming pared 2 bases from V and 5 bases from J, leaving 14 bases between. The CDR3 nucleotides read TGTGCCTGGAGTTCCGGGATTTTCGTAGATACGCAGTATTTT. Translation gives CAWSSGIFVDTQYF.

The chain recombines TRBV6-5 with TRBJ1-1; no clear D. The ends were cut back, 6 bases at V and 3 bases at J, with 11 bases in the middle. The CDR3 loop spans 13 amino acids. CDR1 and CDR2 from the germline V gene are MNHEY and SVGAGI. CDR3 loop: CASRRVWDTEAFF. The CDR3 DNA reads as TGTGCCAGCAGGCGGGTTTGGGACACTGAAGCTTTCTTT.

The chain links TRBV2 to TRBJ1-1, with TRBD1 matching 8 bases. CDR3 length: 14 amino acids. The trim removed 7 bases at V and 0 bases at J, leaving 4 bases unmatched. CDR1 is SNHLY and CDR2 is FYNNEI in the germline V gene. CDR3 protein: CASKGTGLNTEAFF. CDR3 coding DNA: TGTGCCAGCAAAGGGACAGGTCTGAACACTGAAGCTTTCTTT.

The V and J genes are TRBV10-3 and TRBJ2-7; tentatively, D is TRBD1 (5 bases). Looked up from germline, CDR1 is ENHRY and CDR2 is SYGVKD. V was pared by 5 bases and J by 5 bases, with 13 bases between. This CDR3 has 13 amino acids. The CDR3, as DNA: TGTGCCATCAGTTCTCCCAGGGTTGACGAGCAGTACTTC. Protein: CAISSPRVDEQYF.

The chain recombines TRBV30 with TRBJ2-2, with D perhaps matching TRBD1 (5 bases). Germline values: CDR1 GTSNPN, CDR2 SVGIG (reference sequence). This CDR3 has 14 amino acids. V was clipped by 1 base and J by 5 bases, with 11 bases between them. CDR3 in DNA: TGTGCCTGGAGTGGGGGCCGTTCGACCGGGGAGCTGTTTTTT. Its protein is CAWSGGRSTGELFF. The full variable domain, its missing parts supplied by reference TRBV30 and TRBJ2-2, is SQTIHQWPATLVQPVGSPLSLECTVEGTSNPNLYWYRQAAGRGLQLLFYSVGIGQISSEVPQNLSASRPQDRQFILSSKKLLLSDSGFYLCAWSGGRSTGELFFGEGSRLTVL.